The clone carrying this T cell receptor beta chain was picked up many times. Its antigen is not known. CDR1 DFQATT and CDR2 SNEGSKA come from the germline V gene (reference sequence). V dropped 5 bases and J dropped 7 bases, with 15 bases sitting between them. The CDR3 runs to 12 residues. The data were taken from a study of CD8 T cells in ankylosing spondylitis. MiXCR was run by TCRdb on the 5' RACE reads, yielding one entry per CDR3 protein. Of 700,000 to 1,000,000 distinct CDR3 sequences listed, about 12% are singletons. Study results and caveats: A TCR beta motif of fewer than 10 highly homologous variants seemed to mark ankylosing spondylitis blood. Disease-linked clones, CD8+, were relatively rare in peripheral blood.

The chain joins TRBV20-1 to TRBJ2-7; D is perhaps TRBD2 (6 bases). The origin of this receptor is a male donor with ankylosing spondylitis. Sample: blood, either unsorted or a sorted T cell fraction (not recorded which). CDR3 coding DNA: TGCAGTGCTTCCGGGACTCCGGGGGAGCAGTACTTC. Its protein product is CSASGTPGEQYF.